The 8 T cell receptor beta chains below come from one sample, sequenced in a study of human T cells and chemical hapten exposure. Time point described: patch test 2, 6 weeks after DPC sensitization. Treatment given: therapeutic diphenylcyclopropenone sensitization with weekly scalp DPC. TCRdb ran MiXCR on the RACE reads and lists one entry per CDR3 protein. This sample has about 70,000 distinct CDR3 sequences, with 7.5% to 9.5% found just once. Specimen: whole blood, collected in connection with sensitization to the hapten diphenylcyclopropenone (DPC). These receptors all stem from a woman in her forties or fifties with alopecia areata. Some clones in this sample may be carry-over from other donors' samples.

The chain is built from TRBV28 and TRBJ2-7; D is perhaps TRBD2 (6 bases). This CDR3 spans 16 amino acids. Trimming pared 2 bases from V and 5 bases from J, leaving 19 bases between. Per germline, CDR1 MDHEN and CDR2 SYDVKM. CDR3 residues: CASSLGGGAVIDEQYF. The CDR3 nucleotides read TGTGCCAGCAGTTTAGGCGGAGGGGCGGTCATCGACGAGCAGTACTTC.

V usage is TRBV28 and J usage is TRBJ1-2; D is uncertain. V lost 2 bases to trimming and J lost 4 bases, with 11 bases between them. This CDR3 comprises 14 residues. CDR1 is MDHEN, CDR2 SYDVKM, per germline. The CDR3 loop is CASSLLGSLYGYTF. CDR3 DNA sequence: TGTGCCAGCAGTTTACTAGGCAGCCTCTATGGCTACACCTTC.

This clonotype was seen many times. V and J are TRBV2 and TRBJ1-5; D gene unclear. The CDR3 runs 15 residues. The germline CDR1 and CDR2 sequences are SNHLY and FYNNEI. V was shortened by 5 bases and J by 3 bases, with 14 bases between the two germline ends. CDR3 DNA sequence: TGTGCCAGCAGTTCGGACCTAGGGAACAATCAGCCCCAGCATTTT. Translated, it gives CASSSDLGNNQPQHF.

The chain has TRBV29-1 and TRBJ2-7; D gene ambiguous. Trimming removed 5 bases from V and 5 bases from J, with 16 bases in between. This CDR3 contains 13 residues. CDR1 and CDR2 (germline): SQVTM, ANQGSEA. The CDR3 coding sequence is TGCAGCGTTACAGAGGTTCGGCCGGACGAGCAGTACTTC. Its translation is CSVTEVRPDEQYF.

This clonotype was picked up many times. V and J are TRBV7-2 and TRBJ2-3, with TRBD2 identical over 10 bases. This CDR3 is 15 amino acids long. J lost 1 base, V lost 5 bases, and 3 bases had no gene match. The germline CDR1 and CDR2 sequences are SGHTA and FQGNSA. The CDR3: CASSRTSGGTDTQYF. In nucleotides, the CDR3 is TGTGCCAGCAGCCGAACTAGCGGGGGCACAGATACGCAGTATTTT.

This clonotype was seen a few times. CDR3 nucleotide sequence: TGCAGTGCTAGAGAGGCGGGTCTCGTTGACACTGAAGCTTTCTTT. It encodes CSAREAGLVDTEAFF. The chain joins TRBV20-1 to TRBJ1-1, with D uncertain. V was cut by 0 bases and J by 3 bases, with 14 bases left in between. Per germline, CDR1 DFQATT and CDR2 SNEGSKA (reference sequence). The CDR3 runs to 15 residues.

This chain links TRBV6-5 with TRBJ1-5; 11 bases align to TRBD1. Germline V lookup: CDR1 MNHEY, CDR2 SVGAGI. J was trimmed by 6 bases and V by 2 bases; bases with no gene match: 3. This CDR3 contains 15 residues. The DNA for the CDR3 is TGTGCCAGCAGTTACGGACAGGGGGCCGCTCAGCCCCAGCATTTT. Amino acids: CASSYGQGAAQPQHF.

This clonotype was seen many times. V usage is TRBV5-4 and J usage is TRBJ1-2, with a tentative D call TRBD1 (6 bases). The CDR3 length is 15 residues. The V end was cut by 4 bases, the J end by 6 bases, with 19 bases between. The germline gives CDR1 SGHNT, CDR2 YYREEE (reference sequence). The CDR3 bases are TGTGCCAGCAGCACCCCCGGGGGCGCCAAGGATGGCTACACCTTC. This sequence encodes CASSTPGGAKDGYTF.